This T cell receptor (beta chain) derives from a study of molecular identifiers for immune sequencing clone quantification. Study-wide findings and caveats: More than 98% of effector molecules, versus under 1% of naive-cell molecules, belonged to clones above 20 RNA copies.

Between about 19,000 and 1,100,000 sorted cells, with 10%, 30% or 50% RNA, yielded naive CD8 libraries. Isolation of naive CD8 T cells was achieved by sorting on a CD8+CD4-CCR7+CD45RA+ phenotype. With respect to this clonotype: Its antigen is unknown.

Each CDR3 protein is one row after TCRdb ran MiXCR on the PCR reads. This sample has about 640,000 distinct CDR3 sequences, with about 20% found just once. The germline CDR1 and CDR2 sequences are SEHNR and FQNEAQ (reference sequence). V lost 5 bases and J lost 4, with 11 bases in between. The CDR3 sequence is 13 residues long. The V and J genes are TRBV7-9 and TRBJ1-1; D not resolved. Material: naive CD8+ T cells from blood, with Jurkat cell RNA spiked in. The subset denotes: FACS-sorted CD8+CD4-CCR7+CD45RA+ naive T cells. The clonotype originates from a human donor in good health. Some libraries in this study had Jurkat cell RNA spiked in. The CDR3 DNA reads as TGTGCCAGCAGCCAGGTAGAAGTCACTGAAGCTTTCTTT. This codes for CASSQVEVTEAFF.